The present T cell receptor beta chain was sequenced within a study of beta chain features in type 1 diabetes. The study, taken as a whole, reports: For Type 1 diabetes patients, all four CD4+ subsets carried TCRB CDR3s that were moderately but significantly shorter.

A note on this clone: Its antigen is unknown.

Sequenced material consisted of expressed TCRB transcripts (all of the isolated RNA was reverse transcribed). The repertoire was sequenced with immunoSEQ multiplex PCR; TCRdb's copy has only in-frame clones and lacks some. Found here are some 410,000 clones, approximately 10% of them singletons; the top ten hold roughly 0.046%. The CDR3 runs to 14 residues. V was shortened by 7 bases and J by 1 base, with 12 bases between the two germline ends. The germline gives CDR1 SEHNR, CDR2 FQNEAQ (reference sequence). The chain combines TRBV7-9 with TRBJ2-3; possible D gene TRBD2, 6 bases. The TCR sequence derives from a young woman in good health. The material sequenced was naive CD4+ T cells from blood. CDR3 bases: TGTGCCAGCATTCTAACGGGGGGCACAGATACGCAGTATTTT. This translates into CASILTGGTDTQYF. The whole variable domain, remainder taken from reference TRBV7-9 and TRBJ2-3, is DTGVSQNPRHKITKRGQNVTFRCDPISEHNRLYWYRQTLGQGPEFLTYFQNEAQLEKSRLLSDRFSAERPKGSFSTLEIQRTEQGDSAMYLCASILTGGTDTQYFGPGTRLTVL.